This T cell receptor beta chain was recorded in a study of OX40 agonist ivuxolimab in advanced cancers. This clone was detected once. The table came from immunoSEQ multiplex PCR; TCRdb's copy has only in-frame clones and leaves some out. The sample contains some 94,000 clones, about 90% of which appear only once. Blood sampling took place at baseline, cycle 4 day 1, and cycle 7 day 1. Germline trimming cut 5 bases from V and 5 bases from J; bases unmatched to any gene: 6. CDR3 length equals 14 residues. Germline-derived CDR1 and CDR2 are MDHEN and SYDVKM. The chain has TRBV28 and TRBJ2-7; TRBD1 matches 10 bases. The clonotype was recovered from an adult with an advanced solid tumor such as melanoma, head and neck, liver or kidney cancer. Sequenced material: CD4+ or CD8+ T cells sorted from blood, taken in a trial of the OX40 agonist ivuxolimab. CDR3 residues: CASSPTGGPDEQYF. CDR3 nucleotide sequence: TGTGCCAGCAGTCCGACAGGGGGCCCCGACGAGCAGTACTTC.